Shown below are 3 T cell receptor beta chains from a single sample sequenced in a study of TIL therapy for anti-PD-1-resistant metastatic lung cancer. The libraries were made with immunoSEQ v3. Sequencing used immunoSEQ multiplex PCR; TCRdb keeps in-frame clones, though not all of them. The sample has about 60,000 clones, roughly 69% seen once. Sample time point: pre-treatment sample, taken before nivolumab and TIL therapy. Sequenced material: blood, taken at baseline. These receptors came from a person aged 25 to 80 with non-small cell lung cancer.

J is TRBJ2-6 and V is TRBV12-5; D unclear. The CDR3 has 17 amino acids. Germline V lookup: CDR1 LGHNT, CDR2 FRNRAP. Trimming left V 0 bases short and J 1 base short, with 10 bases between. CDR3 coding DNA: TGTGCTAGTGGTTTGGTACGGTCCAGTTCTGGGGCCAACGTCCTGACTTTC. Its translation: CASGLVRSSSGANVLTF.

This clone was counted between two and nine times. The rearrangement uses TRBV5-1 and TRBJ1-2; no reliable D call. The V end lost 0 bases, the J end lost 0 bases, and 3 bases lay between the germline ends. The CDR3 is made up of 13 amino acids. Germline lookup yields CDR1 SGHRS and CDR2 YFSETQ. The CDR3: CASSLDSNYGYTF. The CDR3 DNA is TGCGCCAGCAGCTTGGACTCTAACTATGGCTACACCTTC.

The chain recombines TRBV11-2 with TRBJ2-2, with a tentative D call TRBD2 (6 bases). The CDR3 is 16 amino acids. Trimming shortened V by 6 bases and J by 4 bases, and 18 bases separated the two germline ends. The germline V gene has CDR1 SGHAT and CDR2 FQNNGV. CDR3 in amino acids: CASRLSSGLLTGELFF. CDR3 coding DNA: TGTGCCAGCAGGCTGAGTTCGGGACTCCTCACCGGGGAGCTGTTTTTT.